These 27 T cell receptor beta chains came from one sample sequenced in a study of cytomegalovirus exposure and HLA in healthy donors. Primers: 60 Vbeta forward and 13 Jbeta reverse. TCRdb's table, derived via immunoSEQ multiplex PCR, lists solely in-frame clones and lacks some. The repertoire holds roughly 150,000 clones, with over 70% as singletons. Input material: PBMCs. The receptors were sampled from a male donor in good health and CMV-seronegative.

The CDR3 reads CASSITRTDRGSNQPQHF. CDR3 nucleotides: TGTGCCAGTAGTATAACCCGGACGGACAGGGGAAGCAATCAGCCCCAGCATTTT. The chain recombines TRBV19 with TRBJ1-5, with TRBD1 identical over 9 bases. The CDR3 extends over 18 amino acids. V shed 2 bases and J 1 base; nucleotides not matched to a gene: 9. The germline V gene has CDR1 LNHDA and CDR2 SQIVND (reference sequence).

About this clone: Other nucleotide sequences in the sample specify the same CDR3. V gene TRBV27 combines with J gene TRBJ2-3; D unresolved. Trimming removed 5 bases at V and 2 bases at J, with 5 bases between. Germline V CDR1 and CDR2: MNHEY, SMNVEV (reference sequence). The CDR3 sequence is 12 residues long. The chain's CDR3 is CASSPNTDTQYF. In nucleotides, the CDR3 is TGTGCCAGCAGTCCCAACACAGATACGCAGTATTTT.

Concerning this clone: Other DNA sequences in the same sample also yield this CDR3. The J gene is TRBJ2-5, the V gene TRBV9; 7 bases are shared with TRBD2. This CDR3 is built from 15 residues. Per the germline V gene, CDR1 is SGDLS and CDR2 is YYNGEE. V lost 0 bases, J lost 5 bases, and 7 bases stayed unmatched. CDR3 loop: CASSVGGGEGETQYF. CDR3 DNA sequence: TGTGCCAGCAGCGTAGGTGGGGGGGAGGGTGAGACCCAGTACTTC. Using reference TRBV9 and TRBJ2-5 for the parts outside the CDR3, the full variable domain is DSGVTQTPKHLITATGQRVTLRCSPRSGDLSVYWYQQSLDQGLQFLIQYYNGEERAKGNILERFSAQQFPDLHSELNLSSLELGDSALYFCASSVGGGEGETQYFGPGTRLLVL.

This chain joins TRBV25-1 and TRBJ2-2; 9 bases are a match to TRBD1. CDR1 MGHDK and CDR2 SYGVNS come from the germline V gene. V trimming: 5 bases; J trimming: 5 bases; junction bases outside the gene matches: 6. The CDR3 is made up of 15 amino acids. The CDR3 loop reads CASSLRTGVTGELFF. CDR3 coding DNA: TGTGCCAGCAGTCTCAGGACAGGGGTAACCGGGGAGCTGTTTTTT.

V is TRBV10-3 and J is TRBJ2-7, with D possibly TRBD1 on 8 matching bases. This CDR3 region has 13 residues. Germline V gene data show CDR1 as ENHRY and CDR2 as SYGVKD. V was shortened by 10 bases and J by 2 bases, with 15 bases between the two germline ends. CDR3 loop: CATTGGVAYEQYF. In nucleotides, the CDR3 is TGTGCCACCACAGGGGGGGTTGCCTACGAGCAGTACTTC.

The CDR3 loop is CASSSPTVHTGELFF. In DNA form, the CDR3 reads TGTGCCAGCAGCTCCCCCACAGTACACACCGGGGAGCTGTTTTTT. This rearrangement joins TRBV5-4 to TRBJ2-2; no definite D call. CDR3 length: 15 residues. The ends were cut back, 3 bases at V and 3 bases at J, with 12 bases in the middle. The V gene's germline CDR1 is SGHNT and CDR2 YYREEE (reference sequence).

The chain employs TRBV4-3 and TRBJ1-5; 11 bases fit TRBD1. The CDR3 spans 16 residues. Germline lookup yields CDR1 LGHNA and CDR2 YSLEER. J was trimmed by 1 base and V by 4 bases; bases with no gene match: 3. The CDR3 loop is CASSLGTGGSNQPQHF. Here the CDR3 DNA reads TGCGCCAGCAGCCTAGGGACAGGGGGAAGCAATCAGCCCCAGCATTTT.

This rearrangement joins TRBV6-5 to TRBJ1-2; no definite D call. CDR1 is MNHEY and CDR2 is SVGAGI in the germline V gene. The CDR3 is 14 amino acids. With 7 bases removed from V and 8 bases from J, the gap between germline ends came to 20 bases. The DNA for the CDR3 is TGTGCCAGCACCCCCGGGCCCGGGGTATACGGCTACACCTTC. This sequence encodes CASTPGPGVYGYTF.

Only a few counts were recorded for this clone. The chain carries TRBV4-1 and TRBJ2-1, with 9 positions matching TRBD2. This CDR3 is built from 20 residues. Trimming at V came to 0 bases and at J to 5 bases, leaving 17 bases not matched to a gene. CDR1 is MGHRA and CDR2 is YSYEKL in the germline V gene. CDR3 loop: CASSQDSPEVVERGDNEQFF. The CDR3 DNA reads TGCGCCAGCAGCCAAGATAGCCCGGAGGTTGTCGAGCGGGGGGACAATGAGCAGTTCTTC.

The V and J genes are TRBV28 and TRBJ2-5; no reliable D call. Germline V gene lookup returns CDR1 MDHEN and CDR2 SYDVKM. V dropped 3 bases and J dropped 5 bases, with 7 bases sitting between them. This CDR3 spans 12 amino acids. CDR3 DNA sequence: TGTGCCAGCAGTTTGGTCGCGGAGACCCAGTACTTC. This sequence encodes CASSLVAETQYF.

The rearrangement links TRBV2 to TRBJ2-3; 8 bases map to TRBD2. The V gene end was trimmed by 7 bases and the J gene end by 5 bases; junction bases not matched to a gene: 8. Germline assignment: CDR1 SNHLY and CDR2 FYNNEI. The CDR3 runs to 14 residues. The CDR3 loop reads CASTEVLAVDTQYF. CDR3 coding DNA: TGTGCCAGCACCGAGGTACTAGCGGTAGATACGCAGTATTTT.

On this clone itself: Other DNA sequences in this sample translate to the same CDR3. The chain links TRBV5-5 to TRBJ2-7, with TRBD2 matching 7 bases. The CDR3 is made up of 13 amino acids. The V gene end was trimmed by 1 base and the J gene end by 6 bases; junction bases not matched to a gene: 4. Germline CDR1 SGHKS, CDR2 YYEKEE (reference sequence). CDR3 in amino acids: CASSLTGGGEQYF. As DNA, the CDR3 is TGTGCCAGCAGCTTGACCGGCGGGGGCGAGCAGTACTTC.

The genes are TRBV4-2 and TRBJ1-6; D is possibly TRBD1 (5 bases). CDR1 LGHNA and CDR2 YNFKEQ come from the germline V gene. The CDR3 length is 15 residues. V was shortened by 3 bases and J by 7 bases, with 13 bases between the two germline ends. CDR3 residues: CASSHAAGDNSPLHF. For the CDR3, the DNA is TGTGCCAGCAGCCACGCGGCGGGGGACAATTCACCCCTCCACTTT.

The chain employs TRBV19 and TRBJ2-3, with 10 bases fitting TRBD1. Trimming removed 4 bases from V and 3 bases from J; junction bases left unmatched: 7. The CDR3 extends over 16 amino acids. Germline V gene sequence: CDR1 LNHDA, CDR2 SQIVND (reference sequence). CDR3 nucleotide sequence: TGTGCCAGTAGTACGCGGACAGGGGGAAGTACAGATACGCAGTATTTT. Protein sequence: CASSTRTGGSTDTQYF. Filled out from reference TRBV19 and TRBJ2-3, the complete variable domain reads DGGITQSPKYLFRKEGQNVTLSCEQNLNHDAMYWYRQDPGQGLRLIYYSQIVNDFQKGDIAEGYSVSREKKESFPLTVTSAQKNPTAFYLCASSTRTGGSTDTQYFGPGTRLTVL.

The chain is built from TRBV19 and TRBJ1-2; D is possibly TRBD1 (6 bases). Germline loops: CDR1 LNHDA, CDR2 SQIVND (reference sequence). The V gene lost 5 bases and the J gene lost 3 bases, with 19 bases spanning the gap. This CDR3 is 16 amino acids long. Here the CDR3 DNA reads TGTGCCAGTAGTTTTCGATGGGGGGGCAAGGACTATGGCTACACCTTC. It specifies CASSFRWGGKDYGYTF.

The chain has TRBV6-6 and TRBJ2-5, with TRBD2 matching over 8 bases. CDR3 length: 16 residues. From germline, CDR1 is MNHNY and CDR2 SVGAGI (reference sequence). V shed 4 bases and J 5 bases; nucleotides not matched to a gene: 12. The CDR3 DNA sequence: TGTGCCAGCAGTTCGGCTAGCGGGCGAGAGTGGGAGACCCAGTACTTC. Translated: CASSSASGREWETQYF.

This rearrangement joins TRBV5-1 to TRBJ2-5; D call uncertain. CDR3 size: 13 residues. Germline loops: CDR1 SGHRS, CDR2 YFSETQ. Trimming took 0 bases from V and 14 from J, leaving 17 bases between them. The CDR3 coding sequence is TGCGCCAGCAGCTTGGGGGCAGCCCAACCGATTTACTTC. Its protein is CASSLGAAQPIYF.

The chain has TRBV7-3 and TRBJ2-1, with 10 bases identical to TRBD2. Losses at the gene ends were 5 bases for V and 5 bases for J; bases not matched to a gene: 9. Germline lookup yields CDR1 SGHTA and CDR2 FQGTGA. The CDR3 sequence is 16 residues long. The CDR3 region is CASSPGGTSANNEQFF. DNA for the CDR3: TGTGCCAGCAGCCCCGGCGGGACTAGCGCAAACAATGAGCAGTTCTTC. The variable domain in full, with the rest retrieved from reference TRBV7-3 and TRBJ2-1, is GAGVSQTPSNKVTEKGKYVELRCDPISGHTALYWYRQSLGQGPEFLIYFQGTGAADDSGLPNDRFFAVRPEGSVSTLKIQRTERGDSAVYLCASSPGGTSANNEQFFGPGTRLTVL.

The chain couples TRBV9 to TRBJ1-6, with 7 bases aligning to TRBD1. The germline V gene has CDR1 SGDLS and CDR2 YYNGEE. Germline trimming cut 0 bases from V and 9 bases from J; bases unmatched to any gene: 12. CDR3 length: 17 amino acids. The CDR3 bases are TGTGCCAGCAGCGTAGGGCACGACAGGGTGAGAGGTTCACCCCTCCACTTT. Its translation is CASSVGHDRVRGSPLHF.

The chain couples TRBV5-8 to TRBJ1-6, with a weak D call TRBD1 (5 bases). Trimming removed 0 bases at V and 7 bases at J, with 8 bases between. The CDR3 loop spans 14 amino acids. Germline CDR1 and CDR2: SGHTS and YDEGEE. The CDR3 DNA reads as TGTGCCAGCAGCTTGGGGGGCACAAATTCACCCCTCCACTTT. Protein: CASSLGGTNSPLHF.

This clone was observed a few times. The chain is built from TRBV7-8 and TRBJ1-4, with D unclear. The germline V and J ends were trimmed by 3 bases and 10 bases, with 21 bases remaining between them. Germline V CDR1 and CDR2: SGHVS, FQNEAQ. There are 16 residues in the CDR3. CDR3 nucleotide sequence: TGTGCCAGCAGCTTCGCCGGCGGGCCCTGGGGTGGAAAACTGTTTTTT. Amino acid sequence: CASSFAGGPWGGKLFF.

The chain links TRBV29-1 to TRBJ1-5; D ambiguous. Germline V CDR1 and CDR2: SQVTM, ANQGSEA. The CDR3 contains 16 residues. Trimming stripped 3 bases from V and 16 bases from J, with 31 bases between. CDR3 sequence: CSVDQAGLNVGPPLHF. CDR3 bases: TGCAGCGTTGATCAGGCAGGTCTGAACGTAGGTCCCCCCCTCCATTTT. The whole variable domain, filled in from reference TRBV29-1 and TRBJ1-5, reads SAVISQKPSRDICQRGTSLTIQCQVDSQVTMMFWYRQQPGQSLTLIATANQGSEATYESGFVIDKFPISRPNLTFSTLTVSNMSPEDSSIYLCSVDQAGLNVGPPLHFGDGTRLSIL.

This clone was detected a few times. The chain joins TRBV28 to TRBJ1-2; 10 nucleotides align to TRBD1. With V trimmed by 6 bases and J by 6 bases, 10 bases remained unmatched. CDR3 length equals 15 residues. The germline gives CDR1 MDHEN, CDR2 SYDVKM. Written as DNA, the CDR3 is TGTGCCAGCAGCTTAGCCCGGGACAGGGGTGATGGCTACACCTTC. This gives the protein CASSLARDRGDGYTF.

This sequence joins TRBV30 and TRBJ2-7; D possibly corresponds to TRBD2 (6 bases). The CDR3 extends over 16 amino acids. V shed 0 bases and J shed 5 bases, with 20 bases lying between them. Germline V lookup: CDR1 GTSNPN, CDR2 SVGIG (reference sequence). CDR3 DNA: TGTGCCTGGAGTGTGTGGAGGGCAGTTAAGCGGCACGAGCAGTACTTC. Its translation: CAWSVWRAVKRHEQYF.

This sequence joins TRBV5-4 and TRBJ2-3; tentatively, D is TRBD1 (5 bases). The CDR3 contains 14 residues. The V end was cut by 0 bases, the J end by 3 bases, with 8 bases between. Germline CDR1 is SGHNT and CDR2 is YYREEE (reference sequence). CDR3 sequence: CASSLGTGTDTQYF. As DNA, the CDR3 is TGTGCCAGCAGCTTGGGTACAGGAACAGATACGCAGTATTTT. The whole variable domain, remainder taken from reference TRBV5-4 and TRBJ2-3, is ETGVTQSPTHLIKTRGQQVTLRCSSQSGHNTVSWYQQALGQGPQFIFQYYREEENGRGNFPPRFSGLQFPNYSSELNVNALELDDSALYLCASSLGTGTDTQYFGPGTRLTVL.

The CDR3 spells CASSALSGANVLTF. The CDR3 nucleotides read TGTGCCAGCAGCGCGCTCTCTGGGGCCAACGTCCTGACTTTC. V usage is TRBV7-9 and J usage is TRBJ2-6; D unclear. This CDR3 region has 14 residues. Germline CDR1 reads SEHNR; CDR2 reads FQNEAQ (reference sequence). V lost 5 bases and J 0 bases, leaving 5 bases between the germline ends.

The CDR3: CASSEVDSPAYEQYF. The CDR3 region has the DNA TGTGCCAGCAGTGAGGTGGACAGTCCGGCCTACGAGCAGTACTTC. This chain links TRBV6-1 with TRBJ2-5, with D possibly TRBD1 on 6 matching bases. The J call is doubtful: the DNA matches TRBJ2-7 better. Germline values: CDR1 MNHNS, CDR2 SASEGT. There are 15 residues in the CDR3.